These 3 T cell receptor beta chains were sequenced from one sample in a study of control samples from healthy donors and cancer patients. The protocol was immunoSEQ multiplex PCR, while the TCRdb copy is restricted to in-frame clones and leaves out a portion. The top ten hold around 1.4% of the sample, which has about 90,000 clones, about 92% seen once. Input material: blood. These TCRs come from a woman aged 25 to 39 in good health.

The chain carries TRBV5-1 and TRBJ1-2; D possibly corresponds to TRBD1 (5 bases). The CDR3 runs to 14 residues. Germline V gene sequence: CDR1 SGHRS, CDR2 YFSETQ. Trimming stripped 0 bases from V and 0 bases from J, with 6 bases between. The CDR3 bases are TGCGCCAGCAGCTTGGCAGGGACTAACTATGGCTACACCTTC. Translated: CASSLAGTNYGYTF.

This clone has a single count. The chain combines TRBV7-9 with TRBJ2-5, with 7 bases fitting TRBD2. The CDR3 consists of 16 residues. V was clipped by 1 base and J by 1 base; unmatched bases: 6. The germline gives CDR1 SEHNR, CDR2 FQNEAQ (reference sequence). The CDR3 DNA reads as TGTGCCAGCAGCTTAGGTTCTGCGGGGGTCCAAGAGACCCAGTACTTC. Protein: CASSLGSAGVQETQYF. The whole variable domain, remainder taken from reference TRBV7-9 and TRBJ2-5, is DTGVSQNPRHKITKRGQNVTFRCDPISEHNRLYWYRQTLGQGPEFLTYFQNEAQLEKSRLLSDRFSAERPKGSFSTLEIQRTEQGDSAMYLCASSLGSAGVQETQYFGPGTRLLVL.

This clone was seen only once. The chain is built from TRBV19 and TRBJ2-7; unclear D gene. The V end was cut by 3 bases, the J end by 3 bases, with 12 bases between. This CDR3 has 14 amino acids. CDR1 and CDR2 from the germline V gene are LNHDA and SQIVND (reference sequence). The CDR3 sequence: CASSMVSPFYEQYF. DNA of the CDR3: TGTGCCAGTAGTATGGTGAGTCCCTTCTACGAGCAGTACTTC.